Described below is a single T cell receptor beta chain sequence and its context. The antigen remains undetermined. This record belongs to a study of graft-versus-host responses after intestinal transplantation. Study details: Tacrolimus and steroids were given for 2 to 3 years to all recipients after anti-thymocyte globulin induction.

Only in-frame clones appear in the TCRdb table, and some are missing; sequencing was by immunoSEQ multiplex PCR. The sample records 98,000 or so clones, about 88% being singletons. Points from the study as a whole: The recipient marrow held GvH clones, and some of them showed up first in ileum or blood. When patients had graft-donor T cell macrochimerism, their allografts held high graft-versus-host to host-versus-graft clonal ratios.

The clonotype was recovered from a human donor who received an intestinal transplant. Sequencing used unstimulated CD4+ T cells sorted from spleen or lymph node cells, obtained before intestinal transplant.

The CDR3 reads CASSSASLGQPQHF. In nucleotides, the CDR3 is TGTGCCAGCAGTTCCGCGTCTTTAGGTCAGCCCCAGCATTTT. The V gene is TRBV6-5, the J gene TRBJ1-5; no definite D call. The CDR3 loop spans 14 amino acids. V lost 4 bases and J 6 bases, leaving 13 bases between the germline ends. Germline lookup yields CDR1 MNHEY and CDR2 SVGAGI.